The 24 T cell receptor beta chains in this list originate from one sample, sequenced in a study of blood T cells in healthy people across ages. A second 7 to 11 cycle PCR used barcoded and J-beta primers. MiXCR, run by TCRdb on the 5' RACE reads, gives a single entry per CDR3 protein. The sample gives fewer than 900,000 distinct CDR3 sequences, about half of which show up once; under 35% is in the top ten. Sample: blood. The receptors shown here come from a woman aged 60 to 75 in good health.

This chain connects TRBV18 to TRBJ1-2; no firm D call. V lost 1 base, J lost 5 bases, and 8 bases lay in between. In germline, CDR1 is KGHSH, CDR2 LQKENI. The CDR3 runs to 13 residues. CDR3 coding DNA: TGTGCCAGCTCACCACAGGTTGAGTATGGCTACACCTTC. Translating gives CASSPQVEYGYTF.

The chain combines TRBV30 with TRBJ2-3; 7 nucleotides align to TRBD2. The CDR3 runs to 15 residues. After removal of 1 base from V and 3 bases from J, the junction contained 7 bases not matched to a gene. Germline assignment: CDR1 GTSNPN and CDR2 SVGIG (reference sequence). The CDR3 DNA reads as TGTGCCTGGAGTGGGCTAGCGGCACCTACAGATACGCAGTATTTT. It is translated as CAWSGLAAPTDTQYF.

The V and J genes are TRBV2 and TRBJ2-3, with 7 bases aligning to TRBD2. The length of the CDR3 is 16 residues. Trimming cost V 4 bases and J 0 bases; bases outside gene matches: 7. Germline loops: CDR1 SNHLY, CDR2 FYNNEI. The CDR3 coding sequence is TGTGCCAGCAGTGTGAACCCGCGGGAGAGCACAGATACGCAGTATTTT. This gives the protein CASSVNPRESTDTQYF.

The chain joins TRBV28 to TRBJ2-1; possible D gene TRBD2, 5 bases. There are 14 residues in the CDR3. Germline V gives CDR1 MDHEN, CDR2 SYDVKM. Trimming took off 6 bases at V and 6 bases at J, with 15 bases between the two ends. The CDR3 coding sequence is TGTGCCAGCAGATGGCTTGGCGGGTCCAATGAGCAGTTCTTC. Its translation is CASRWLGGSNEQFF.

The chain joins TRBV29-1 to TRBJ1-4; 8 bases map to TRBD1. This CDR3 is 13 amino acids long. CDR1 is SQVTM and CDR2 is ANQGSEA in the germline V gene. Trimming cost V 4 bases and J 8 bases; bases outside gene matches: 6. CDR3 amino acids: CSVVGQDGEKLFF. The CDR3 DNA reads as TGCAGCGTTGTGGGACAGGACGGGGAAAAACTGTTTTTT.

This clonotype turned up a few times. The CDR3 region is CASRDRADGYTF. CDR3 DNA: TGTGCCAGCAGGGACAGGGCGGATGGCTACACCTTC. The chain is built from TRBV7-7 and TRBJ1-2; 8 nucleotides line up with TRBD1. Germline V lookup: CDR1 SSHAT, CDR2 FNYEAQ (reference sequence). The CDR3 totals 12 residues. The V and J ends lost 6 bases and 6 bases, in that order; junction bases with no gene match: 3.

V usage is TRBV5-6 and J usage is TRBJ2-7; TRBD1 agrees at 10 bases. V gave up 0 bases and J gave up 5 bases; unmatched junction bases: 2. The germline V gene encodes CDR1 SGHDT and CDR2 YYEEEE. The CDR3 is 14 amino acids. CDR3 DNA: TGTGCCAGCAGCTTGGCCGGGACAGGGGACGAGCAGTACTTC. This encodes CASSLAGTGDEQYF.

Only one count was recorded for this clonotype. The genes are TRBV7-3 and TRBJ1-2; D unclear. V was clipped by 5 bases and J by 3 bases, with 10 bases between them. CDR1 is SGHTA, CDR2 FQGTGA, per germline. This CDR3 is built from 13 residues. CDR3 sequence reads: CASSRAGYYGYTF. The CDR3 region has the DNA TGTGCCAGCAGCCGGGCGGGATACTATGGCTACACCTTC. Supplemented by reference TRBV7-3 and TRBJ1-2, the full variable domain reads GAGVSQTPSNKVTEKGKYVELRCDPISGHTALYWYRQSLGQGPEFLIYFQGTGAADDSGLPNDRFFAVRPEGSVSTLKIQRTERGDSAVYLCASSRAGYYGYTFGSGTRLTVV.

This clonotype has just one count. An end of the junction does not agree with germline; a read error may underlie this. The V and J genes are TRBV7-6 and TRBJ2-3; D gene ambiguous. The CDR3 sequence is 14 residues long. Germline V gives CDR1 SGHVS, CDR2 FNYEAQ. CDR3 amino acids: CAGSFGPGTDTQYF. CDR3 nucleotide sequence: TGTGCCGGCAGCTTTGGGCCGGGCACAGATACGCAGTATTTT.

The chain is built from TRBV7-8 and TRBJ1-2; perhaps TRBD1 as D (5 bases). V lost 3 bases to trimming and J lost 4 bases, with 9 bases between them. Per the germline V gene, CDR1 is SGHVS and CDR2 is FQNEAQ. The CDR3 runs 13 residues. The CDR3 nucleotides are TGTGCCAGCAGCTTTGGGACTGCCTATGGCTACACCTTC. It yields the protein CASSFGTAYGYTF. The entire variable domain, with the rest obtained from reference TRBV7-8 and TRBJ1-2, is as follows: GAGVSQSPRYKVAKRGQDVALRCDPISGHVSLFWYQQALGQGPEFLTYFQNEAQLDKSGLPSDRFFAERPEGSVSTLKIQRTQQEDSAVYLCASSFGTAYGYTFGSGTRLTVV.

This sequence joins TRBV4-1 and TRBJ2-5; 8 bases are a match to TRBD2. The end of the DNA fits TRBJ2-7 better, so the J call may be wrong. Germline CDR1 and CDR2: MGHRA and YSYEKL. CDR3 length equals 14 residues. The CDR3 reads CASSQETSVYEQYF. DNA for the CDR3: TGCGCCAGCAGCCAAGAGACTAGCGTCTACGAGCAGTACTTC.

This clonotype came up once. The J gene is TRBJ2-1, the V gene TRBV28; D is possibly TRBD2 (6 bases). The J call is uncertain, as TRBJ2-7 better fits the DNA end. Germline CDR1 MDHEN, CDR2 SYDVKM. This CDR3 is built from 15 residues. CDR3 loop: CASSLGRADYNEQYF. The CDR3, as DNA: TGTGCCAGCAGTCTCGGGCGAGCGGACTACAATGAGCAGTACTTC.

This chain joins TRBV29-1 and TRBJ1-1; D not certain. CDR1 is SQVTM, CDR2 ANQGSEA, per germline. The length of the CDR3 is 13 residues. V was trimmed by 4 bases and J by 3 bases, leaving 12 bases between them. The CDR3 sequence: CSVGTVVDTEAFF. CDR3 coding DNA: TGCAGCGTTGGGACGGTGGTGGACACTGAAGCTTTCTTT.

The V and J genes are TRBV3-1 and TRBJ2-1; 7 positions match TRBD2. Trimming at V came to 1 base and at J to 7 bases, leaving 4 bases not matched to a gene. Germline V gives CDR1 LGHDT, CDR2 YNNKEL (reference sequence). This CDR3 has 14 residues. The CDR3 spells CASSQGGTKNEQFF. The CDR3 DNA sequence: TGTGCCAGCAGCCAAGGTGGGACTAAGAATGAGCAGTTCTTC.

This clonotype was detected only a few times. The chain is built from TRBV29-1 and TRBJ1-1; 7 bases match TRBD1. CDR1 and CDR2 from the germline V gene are SQVTM and ANQGSEA. There are 15 residues in the CDR3. The V and J ends lost 4 bases and 4 bases, in that order; junction bases with no gene match: 12. CDR3 amino acids: CSVGVVGSGGTEAFF. Written as DNA, the CDR3 is TGCAGCGTTGGAGTTGTCGGTTCAGGGGGCACTGAAGCTTTCTTT.

V and J are TRBV12-3 or TRBV12-4 and TRBJ1-5, with 10 nucleotides matching TRBD1. The CDR3 is made up of 15 amino acids. Germline trimming cut 6 bases from V and 9 bases from J; bases unmatched to any gene: 11. Here the CDR3 reads CASSSRTGGPRPQHF. The CDR3 DNA follows: TGTGCCAGCAGCTCCAGGACAGGGGGGCCTAGGCCCCAGCATTTT.

The genes are TRBV6-1 and TRBJ2-5; 7 nucleotides agree with TRBD1. The CDR3 spans 13 residues. The germline V gene has CDR1 MNHNS and CDR2 SASEGT. J was trimmed by 5 bases and V by 3 bases; bases with no gene match: 3. CDR3 residues: CASSDRGTETQYF. CDR3 sequence (DNA): TGTGCCAGCAGTGACAGGGGGACGGAGACCCAGTACTTC.

This clonotype came up a few times. The CDR3 sequence: CASSGKTGIEAFF. DNA for the CDR3: TGTGCCAGCAGCGGTAAGACAGGGATTGAAGCTTTCTTT. This sequence joins TRBV9 and TRBJ1-1, with 7 nucleotides matching TRBD1. There are 13 residues in the CDR3. Looked up from germline, CDR1 is SGDLS and CDR2 is YYNGEE. Germline trimming cut 3 bases from V and 7 bases from J; bases unmatched to any gene: 6.

The chain is built from TRBV7-2 and TRBJ2-1; TRBD2 might be the D (5 bases). Per the germline V gene, CDR1 is SGHTA and CDR2 is FQGNSA. V was shortened by 3 bases and J by 8 bases, with 11 bases between the two germline ends. The CDR3 is made up of 13 amino acids. The CDR3, as DNA: TGTGCCAGCAGCTTTAGTAGGGAGCATGAGCAGTTCTTC. Translating gives CASSFSREHEQFF.

This clonotype was seen a few times. V and J are TRBV20-1 and TRBJ2-6; D remains ambiguous. Germline V gene lookup returns CDR1 DFQATT and CDR2 SNEGSKA (reference sequence). V was clipped by 3 bases and J by 4 bases, with 7 bases between them. The CDR3 totals 13 residues. The CDR3 here is CSASPTGANVLTF. Here the CDR3 DNA reads TGCAGTGCTAGCCCCACCGGGGCCAACGTCCTGACTTTC.

V gene TRBV25-1 combines with J gene TRBJ2-3; TRBD2 matches 12 bases. Germline V gene data show CDR1 as MGHDK and CDR2 as SYGVNS. The trim removed 6 bases at V and 5 bases at J, leaving 9 bases unmatched. The CDR3 runs to 16 residues. CDR3 residues: CASRFPSGRALDTQYF. DNA for the CDR3: TGTGCCAGCAGATTCCCTAGCGGGAGGGCCTTAGATACGCAGTATTTT.

V gene TRBV9 combines with J gene TRBJ2-1; D uncertain. CDR1 SGDLS and CDR2 YYNGEE come from the germline V gene. V was clipped by 3 bases and J by 3 bases, with 13 bases between them. The CDR3 contains 15 residues. Here the CDR3 reads CASSANSGVYNEQFF. CDR3 DNA sequence: TGTGCCAGCAGCGCCAATTCTGGGGTCTACAATGAGCAGTTCTTC.

This clonotype was detected only once. The rearrangement links TRBV4-2 to TRBJ2-5; 7 bases are shared with TRBD1. Germline V gene sequence: CDR1 LGHNA, CDR2 YNFKEQ. After removal of 0 bases from V and 2 bases from J, the junction contained 0 bases not matched to a gene. The length of the CDR3 is 14 residues. The CDR3 loop reads CASSQEGQQETQYF. The CDR3 coding sequence is TGTGCCAGCAGCCAAGAGGGACAGCAAGAGACCCAGTACTTC.

This clonotype was seen only a few times. V usage is TRBV7-2 and J usage is TRBJ2-1, with 10 bases lining up with TRBD2. The CDR3 loop spans 16 amino acids. The junction had 6 bases not matched to a gene; V was cut back by 5 bases and J by 2 bases. CDR1 is SGHTA, CDR2 FQGNSA, per germline. For the CDR3, the DNA is TGTGCCAGCAGCCGGCTAGCGGGAGTCCCCTACAATGAGCAGTTCTTC. Translation: CASSRLAGVPYNEQFF.